This T cell receptor (beta chain) is from a study of blood T cell repertoires in COVID-19. Profiling relied on immunoSEQ multiplex PCR, and the TCRdb table lists in-frame clones only, not all of them. The table includes 200,000 to 250,000 clones, roughly 85% detected once. Germline V lookup: CDR1 MNHEY, CDR2 SVGEGT. The trim removed 4 bases at V and 3 bases at J, leaving 9 bases unmatched. The CDR3 has 16 amino acids. The clonotype originates from a woman aged 45 to 65 who had been exposed to COVID-19. What was sequenced was PBMCs or T cells enriched from blood (not recorded which). This chain uses TRBV6-2 or TRBV6-3 with TRBJ2-5, with 9 bases aligning to TRBD2. CDR3 coding DNA: TGTGCCAGCAGTTTCCCGGGACTAGCCGGAGAAGAGACCCAGTACTTC. Residues: CASSFPGLAGEETQYF.